The 31 T cell receptor beta chains in this list originate from one sample, sequenced in a study of blood T cells in healthy people across ages. Combining a sample-barcoded 5' primer with a J-beta primer mix, a second PCR ran for 7 to 11 cycles. From the 5' RACE reads, TCRdb called clonotypes with MiXCR, one entry per CDR3 protein. Among roughly 1.7 million distinct CDR3 sequences listed, about 35% were seen once. Sequencing was done on a sample of blood. The receptor source for this set is a woman aged 25 to 39 in good health.

This clonotype showed up just a few times. This rearrangement joins TRBV4-1 to TRBJ1-2; 7 nucleotides match TRBD1. CDR3 size: 15 residues. Germline V CDR1 and CDR2: MGHRA, YSYEKL. Trimming cost V 4 bases and J 4 bases; bases outside gene matches: 9. CDR3 bases: TGCGCCAGCAGCCCCCTGGGAGGGACAGCCTATGGCTACACCTTC. It is translated as CASSPLGGTAYGYTF.

The CDR3 loop reads CASSLLRGVYGYTF. CDR3 DNA sequence: TGTGCCAGCAGCTTATTAAGAGGGGTTTATGGCTACACCTTC. The chain has TRBV11-2 and TRBJ1-2; D might be TRBD1 (5 bases). Germline CDR1 SGHAT, CDR2 FQNNGV. V was clipped by 2 bases and J by 5 bases, with 12 bases between them. The CDR3 is 14 amino acids.

The V call is TRBV29-1, the J call TRBJ2-1; TRBD2 agrees at 7 bases. Germline V CDR1 and CDR2: SQVTM, ANQGSEA. CDR3 size: 10 residues. The CDR3 protein is CSSGGNEQFF. DNA for the CDR3: TGCAGTTCCGGGGGGAATGAGCAGTTCTTC.

This clonotype was recorded a few times. This chain connects TRBV5-6 to TRBJ2-7; D is perhaps TRBD1 or TRBD2 (5 bases each). The CDR3 is 15 residues long. Germline V CDR1 and CDR2: SGHDT, YYEEEE. V was cut by 0 bases and J by 2 bases, with 12 bases left in between. Here the CDR3 DNA reads TGTGCCAGCAGCTTGGCCGGGACGGAACCCTACGAGCAGTACTTC. This encodes CASSLAGTEPYEQYF.

This clonotype has a handful of counts. V gene TRBV5-1 combines with J gene TRBJ1-2, with D unresolved. Trimming shortened V by 0 bases and J by 3 bases, and 9 bases separated the two germline ends. Germline V gene lookup returns CDR1 SGHRS and CDR2 YFSETQ. This CDR3 contains 14 residues. The CDR3, as DNA: TGCGCCAGCAGCTTGGCTGGGATCGACTATGGCTACACCTTC. It translates to CASSLAGIDYGYTF.

The CDR3 reads CASSPSDSLEQYF. The DNA for the CDR3 is TGTGCCAGCAGTCCCTCAGACAGTCTCGAGCAGTACTTC. This sequence joins TRBV12-3 or TRBV12-4 and TRBJ2-5; possibly TRBD1 for D (5 bases). The DNA end is a closer match to TRBJ2-7, so the J assignment may be wrong. There are 13 residues in the CDR3.

This clonotype was seen a few times. The chain uses TRBV5-5 and TRBJ1-2, with D maybe TRBD1 (6 bases). This CDR3 is 15 amino acids long. Germline-derived CDR1 and CDR2 are SGHKS and YYEKEE (reference sequence). Trimming cost V 3 bases and J 4 bases, with 16 bases left between them. CDR3 loop: CASSSETGYSYGYTF. The CDR3 region has the DNA TGTGCCAGCAGCTCAGAAACAGGGTACAGCTATGGCTACACCTTC.

About this clonotype: It is likely a read error, because the conserved phenylalanine at the end of the CDR3 is missing. The CDR3 reads CSATDRGSNQPQHL. The CDR3 DNA reads as TGCAGTGCTACCGACAGGGGAAGCAATCAGCCCCAGCATTTG. The V call is TRBV20-1, the J call TRBJ1-5, with TRBD1 matching over 8 bases. The CDR3 is made up of 14 amino acids. The ends lost 4 bases at V and 1 base at J; junction bases unmatched: 3. Germline CDR1 DFQATT, CDR2 SNEGSKA (reference sequence).

Worth noting for this clonotype: A much larger clone sits a single nucleotide away, making a read error possible. The chain employs TRBV10-3 and TRBJ2-7, with D unresolved. This CDR3 contains 14 residues. V lost 4 bases, J lost 2 bases, and 12 bases lay in between. CDR1 is ENHRY and CDR2 is SYGVKD in the germline V gene. The CDR3 here is CAISAELPPYEQYF. CDR3 in DNA: TGTGCCATCAGTGCGGAGTTGCCTCCCTACGAGCAGTACTTC.

With regard to this clonotype: Germline and junction disagree at one end, which may indicate a read error. CDR3 residues: CSVFGTPSAEVFF. The CDR3 DNA reads as TGCAGCGTTTTTGGGACACCATCCGCTGAAGTTTTCTTT. This chain links TRBV29-1 with TRBJ1-1; perhaps TRBD1 as D (6 bases). This CDR3 comprises 13 residues. CDR1 SQVTM and CDR2 ANQGSEA come from the germline V gene.

This clonotype was detected only a few times. This rearrangement joins TRBV13 to TRBJ1-4; TRBD1 might be the D (6 bases). The CDR3 is made up of 15 amino acids. Deletions cut 4 bases from V and 3 bases from J, with 12 bases between. Germline V CDR1 and CDR2: PRHDT, FYEKMQ (reference sequence). For the CDR3, the DNA is TGTGCCAGCAGCTCCCAGAGGACAGCTAATGAAAAACTGTTTTTT. It codes for CASSSQRTANEKLFF.

This clonotype turned up a few times. This chain's CDR3 is CAISGSYGYTF. The DNA for the CDR3 is TGTGCCATCAGTGGGTCCTATGGCTACACCTTC. The chain joins TRBV10-3 to TRBJ1-2, with D unresolved. Trimming stripped 4 bases from V and 4 bases from J, with 4 bases between. CDR1 and CDR2 from the germline V gene are ENHRY and SYGVKD. CDR3 length equals 11 residues.

This clonotype has ten or more counts. The chain uses TRBV7-9 and TRBJ2-3; a possible D gene is TRBD2 (6 bases). Deletions cut 4 bases from V and 4 bases from J, with 15 bases between. The CDR3 consists of 15 residues. Germline V gene lookup returns CDR1 SEHNR and CDR2 FQNEAQ (reference sequence). The CDR3 DNA reads TGTGCCAGCAGCTGGGGACTCCCGCCCCCAGATACGCAGTATTTT. Translating gives CASSWGLPPPDTQYF.

The genes are TRBV7-2 and TRBJ2-1; weak D call: TRBD2 (6 bases). This CDR3 is 15 amino acids long. From germline, CDR1 is SGHTA and CDR2 FQGNSA. Deletions cut 5 bases from V and 3 bases from J, with 14 bases between. The CDR3 DNA sequence: TGTGCCAGCAGCCGCCGGACTAATCTCTACAATGAGCAGTTCTTC. Protein: CASSRRTNLYNEQFF.

This clonotype came up a few times. The chain couples TRBV29-1 to TRBJ1-1; D call uncertain. Trimming cost V 5 bases and J 3 bases, with 13 bases left between them. The CDR3 is made up of 13 amino acids. CDR1 is SQVTM, CDR2 ANQGSEA, per germline. CDR3 sequence (DNA): TGCAGCGTTAGGGTAGGGTCCCACACTGAAGCTTTCTTT. This translates into CSVRVGSHTEAFF.

The gene calls are TRBV7-2 and TRBJ2-7; 9 bases align to TRBD2. V shed 5 bases, J shed 3 bases, and the junction held 8 bases outside the gene matches. CDR3 length: 15 amino acids. Per the germline V gene, CDR1 is SGHTA and CDR2 is FQGNSA. CDR3 region: CASSVSGSSFYEQYF. The DNA of the CDR3 is TGTGCCAGCAGCGTTAGCGGGAGTTCCTTCTACGAGCAGTACTTC. Together with reference TRBV7-2 and TRBJ2-7, the CDR3 gives the full variable domain: GAGVSQSPSNKVTEKGKDVELRCDPISGHTALYWYRQSLGQGLEFLIYFQGNSAPDKSGLPSDRFSAERTGGSVSTLTIQRTQQEDSAVYLCASSVSGSSFYEQYFGPGTRLTVT.

With respect to this clonotype: A read error may explain this, as a much larger clone is one base away. V and J are TRBV3-1 and TRBJ1-3, with D unresolved. The CDR3 consists of 13 residues. Germline assignment: CDR1 LGHDT and CDR2 YNNKEL (reference sequence). The V end lost 2 bases, the J end lost 1 base, and 3 bases lay between the germline ends. The CDR3 reads CASSQISGNTIYF. In DNA form, the CDR3 reads TGTGCCAGCAGCCAAATTTCTGGAAACACCATATATTTT.

This clonotype was seen only once. The chain combines TRBV3-1 with TRBJ2-7, with D maybe TRBD1 (6 bases). The J call may not be correct, given that the DNA end is closer to TRBJ2-5. This CDR3 region has 15 residues. Per germline, CDR1 LGHDT and CDR2 YNNKEL (reference sequence). The CDR3 is CASSHKVRGLETQYF. The DNA of the CDR3 is TGTGCCAGCAGCCACAAAGTAAGGGGGTTGGAGACCCAGTACTTC.

The V and J genes are TRBV5-1 and TRBJ2-3, with a weak D call TRBD1 (5 bases). Trimming removed 2 bases from V and 5 bases from J, with 12 bases in between. The CDR3 is made up of 14 amino acids. The germline V gene encodes CDR1 SGHRS and CDR2 YFSETQ. The CDR3 here is CASSLSRVGDTQYF. CDR3 sequence (DNA): TGCGCCAGCAGCTTAAGCAGGGTGGGAGATACGCAGTATTTT.

V gene TRBV9 combines with J gene TRBJ2-1, with 8 bases aligning to TRBD1. This CDR3 spans 13 amino acids. The J segment lost 7 bases and the V segment lost 1 base, leaving 1 base of the junction unmatched. The germline gives CDR1 SGDLS, CDR2 YYNGEE. CDR3 DNA sequence: TGTGCCAGCAGCGTACAGGGGGCGAATGAGCAGTTCTTC. Amino acid sequence: CASSVQGANEQFF.

The chain uses TRBV5-1 and TRBJ2-5, with 7 bases fitting TRBD2. This CDR3 has 15 residues. J was trimmed by 5 bases and V by 6 bases; bases with no gene match: 13. Germline CDR1 SGHRS, CDR2 YFSETQ. CDR3: CASTPEASGPETQYF. The CDR3 bases are TGCGCCAGCACTCCGGAGGCTAGCGGACCGGAGACCCAGTACTTC.

This sequence joins TRBV20-1 and TRBJ2-1; the match to TRBD2 covers 12 bases. The CDR3 sequence is 18 residues long. The V and J ends lost 2 bases and 0 bases, in that order; junction bases with no gene match: 8. CDR1 is DFQATT and CDR2 is SNEGSKA in the germline V gene (reference sequence). CDR3 nucleotide sequence: TGCAGTGCTAGACCACGGCTAGCGGGGGGGAGCTCCTACAATGAGCAGTTCTTC. Its translation: CSARPRLAGGSSYNEQFF.

There are a few counts of this clonotype. The V call is TRBV7-2, the J call TRBJ2-7, with a possible D match to TRBD2 (6 bases). V was trimmed by 7 bases and J by 3 bases, leaving 16 bases between them. This CDR3 is 14 amino acids long. The germline V gene encodes CDR1 SGHTA and CDR2 FQGNSA. The CDR3: CASTFRDSSYEQYF. The CDR3 coding sequence is TGTGCCAGCACTTTCCGGGACTCCAGCTACGAGCAGTACTTC.

The V gene is TRBV20-1, the J gene TRBJ1-1; 9 nucleotides match TRBD1. This CDR3 has 13 amino acids. Germline V gene lookup returns CDR1 DFQATT and CDR2 SNEGSKA (reference sequence). The V segment lost 6 bases and the J segment 6 bases; nucleotides outside the gene matches: 8. CDR3 DNA sequence: TGCAGTGCCCCGGGGACAGGGAGCGCTGAAGCTTTCTTT. It yields the protein CSAPGTGSAEAFF.

This clonotype occurred a few times. V usage is TRBV20-1 and J usage is TRBJ2-1; D not resolved. In germline, CDR1 is DFQATT, CDR2 SNEGSKA (reference sequence). The CDR3 covers 14 residues. V was trimmed by 2 bases and J by 8 bases, leaving 16 bases between them. CDR3 bases: TGCAGTGCTAGACCAGGACCGATGATGGATGAGCAGTTCTTC. Its translation is CSARPGPMMDEQFF.

This clonotype has just a few counts. This chain links TRBV6-2 or TRBV6-3 with TRBJ2-5, with D hard to call. This CDR3 region has 12 residues. CDR1 MNHEY and CDR2 SVGEGT come from the germline V gene. The V end lost 6 bases, the J end lost 4 bases, and 9 bases lay between the germline ends. The CDR3 region is CASRASGETQYF. The CDR3 nucleotides are TGTGCCAGCAGGGCCTCTGGAGAGACCCAGTACTTC.

This clonotype was found a few times. V gene TRBV18 combines with J gene TRBJ1-2; possibly TRBD1 for D (5 bases). Trimming removed 1 base from V and 2 bases from J, with 8 bases in between. The CDR3 covers 14 residues. The V gene's germline CDR1 is KGHSH and CDR2 LQKENI. In DNA form, the CDR3 reads TGTGCCAGCTCACCACGGGACCCAAACTATGGCTACACCTTC. Translating gives CASSPRDPNYGYTF. The complete variable domain, with remaining parts taken from reference TRBV18 and TRBJ1-2, reads NAGVMQNPRHLVRRRGQEARLRCSPMKGHSHVYWYRQLPEEGLKFMVYLQKENIIDESGMPKERFSAEFPKEGPSILRIQQVVRGDSAAYFCASSPRDPNYGYTFGSGTRLTVV.

To note about this clonotype: A read error may explain this, as a much larger clone is one base away. The chain uses TRBV20-1 and TRBJ2-1; no clear D. There are 14 residues in the CDR3. The germline V gene has CDR1 DFQATT and CDR2 SNEGSKA (reference sequence). CDR3 sequence: CSARSSFGLNGQFF. The CDR3 region has the DNA TGCAGTGCTAGAAGCTCATTCGGTCTCAATGGGCAGTTCTTC.

This clonotype appeared a few times. V gene TRBV27 combines with J gene TRBJ2-7, with TRBD1 as a possible D gene (6 bases). Trimming stripped 4 bases from V and 9 bases from J, with 13 bases between. This CDR3 spans 12 amino acids. Germline assignment: CDR1 MNHEY and CDR2 SMNVEV (reference sequence). Here the CDR3 DNA reads TGTGCCAGCAGTTCACAGGGTTTGGTGCAGTACTTC. The encoded protein is CASSSQGLVQYF.

This clonotype came up many times. A much larger clone differs from this one at a single base, so this may be a read error. The V and J genes are TRBV7-9 and TRBJ2-5; 11 bases are shared with TRBD1. V lost 5 bases and J lost 5; bases outside the gene matches: 10. Germline assignment: CDR1 SEHNR and CDR2 FQNEAQ (reference sequence). The CDR3 is 16 residues long. The CDR3 reads CASSLSIGTGGETQYF. The DNA of the CDR3 is TGTGCCAGCAGCCTGTCCATTGGGACAGGGGGGGAGACCCAGTACTTC.

CDR3 sequence reads: CASSRGRVGEQFF. As DNA, the CDR3 is TGTGCCAGCTCCCGAGGCAGGGTCGGTGAGCAGTTCTTC. This chain connects TRBV27 to TRBJ2-1; tentative D call: TRBD1 (5 bases). Germline V gene lookup returns CDR1 MNHEY and CDR2 SMNVEV (reference sequence). The V gene lost 8 bases and the J gene lost 9 bases, with 17 bases spanning the gap. The CDR3 is 13 amino acids.